This TCR beta chain appears in the sequencing data of a study of T cell changes during pregnancy in multiple sclerosis. The germline V gene encodes CDR1 MGHDK and CDR2 SYGVNS. Trimming took off 1 base at V and 7 bases at J, with 16 bases between the two ends. CDR3 length: 15 amino acids. The repertoire was sequenced with immunoSEQ multiplex PCR; TCRdb's copy has only in-frame clones and lacks some. The table has 35,000 to 40,000 clones, roughly 91% seen once. This sample comprised CD8+ T cells from peripheral blood mononuclear cells, obtained in the second trimester of pregnancy. This sequence originates from a female donor with multiple sclerosis, enrolled in a pregnancy study. V and J are TRBV25-1 and TRBJ1-2, with D maybe TRBD1 (5 bases). The CDR3 sequence is CASSEWRTKASGYTF. CDR3 sequence (DNA): TGTGCCAGCAGTGAATGGCGGACAAAGGCCTCTGGCTACACCTTC.